The 23 T cell receptor beta chains below were found in one sample sequenced in a study of brain T cells in children with intractable seizures. Clones were read by immunoSEQ multiplex PCR, and TCRdb kept only the in-frame ones, dropping some. This sample has 110,000 or so clones, with 90% to 95% found just once. This material consisted of peripheral blood, taken at surgery. The receptor source for this set is a boy under three years old with hemimegalencephaly and intractable seizures.

This clone was seen only a few times. The sample has other DNA sequences that encode this CDR3 too. The chain's CDR3 is CASSYSKLAGFNEQFF. The CDR3 DNA is TGTGCCAGCAGTTACTCGAAACTAGCCGGCTTCAATGAGCAGTTCTTC. The chain joins TRBV6-2 or TRBV6-3 to TRBJ2-1; D possibly corresponds to TRBD2 (6 bases). Looked up from germline, CDR1 is MNHEY and CDR2 is SVGEGT. Trimming took 0 bases from V and 6 from J, leaving 15 bases between them. The CDR3 runs to 16 residues.

The chain couples TRBV4-2 to TRBJ2-1; no clear D gene. This CDR3 has 14 amino acids. Germline CDR1 reads LGHNA; CDR2 reads YNFKEQ. Trimming left V 0 bases short and J 4 bases short, with 7 bases between. The CDR3 nucleotides read TGTGCCAGCAGCCAAGACCCTTCATACAATGAGCAGTTCTTC. Protein product: CASSQDPSYNEQFF.

The chain has TRBV7-9 and TRBJ2-7; TRBD2 matches at 10 bases. V gave up 5 bases and J gave up 6 bases; unmatched junction bases: 7. Germline-derived CDR1 and CDR2 are SEHNR and FQNEAQ (reference sequence). This CDR3 spans 14 amino acids. CDR3 nucleotide sequence: TGTGCCAGCAGCGCTAGCGGGAGTACGGGCGAGCAGTACTTC. Encoded protein: CASSASGSTGEQYF.

The V and J genes are TRBV19 and TRBJ2-1, with D unresolved. V was cut by 3 bases and J by 10 bases, with 10 bases left in between. Germline V gene sequence: CDR1 LNHDA, CDR2 SQIVND (reference sequence). The CDR3 runs 12 residues. As DNA, the CDR3 is TGTGCCAGTAGTATGGGTCGCCCGGAGCAGTTCTTC. Protein product: CASSMGRPEQFF.

This chain joins TRBV5-5 and TRBJ2-1; D gene uncertain. Between the trimmed V and J ends, which lost 4 bases and 4 bases, there was a span of 15 bases. The CDR3 is 15 residues long. Germline V gene lookup returns CDR1 SGHKS and CDR2 YYEKEE (reference sequence). CDR3 sequence (DNA): TGTGCCAGCAGCCTAGAAGGAACATCTTACAATGAGCAGTTCTTC. It specifies CASSLEGTSYNEQFF.

This clone was detected once. V gene TRBV6-2 or TRBV6-3 combines with J gene TRBJ2-5; 7 positions agree with TRBD1. The V and J ends lost 5 bases and 5 bases, in that order; junction bases with no gene match: 5. The CDR3 extends over 13 amino acids. Germline V lookup: CDR1 MNHEY, CDR2 SVGEGT. The CDR3 sequence: CASSQTGPETQYF. The CDR3 DNA is TGTGCCAGCAGTCAGACAGGGCCGGAGACCCAGTACTTC.

V gene TRBV11-2 combines with J gene TRBJ2-7; TRBD2 agrees at 8 bases. This CDR3 is 14 amino acids long. Germline V lookup: CDR1 SGHAT, CDR2 FQNNGV. Trimming removed 1 base from V and 4 bases from J; junction bases left unmatched: 3. The CDR3 bases are TGTGCCAGCAGCTTAGGAACTAGCGGATACGAGCAGTACTTC. Translation: CASSLGTSGYEQYF.

The chain has TRBV28 and TRBJ1-3; D is perhaps TRBD1 (5 bases). Germline CDR1 MDHEN, CDR2 SYDVKM. The CDR3 has 16 amino acids. V was shortened by 3 bases and J by 3 bases, with 15 bases between the two germline ends. DNA of the CDR3: TGTGCCAGCAGTTTCCCTCAGGGAGGCTTTGGAAACACCATATATTTT. Translated: CASSFPQGGFGNTIYF.

The chain couples TRBV11-1 to TRBJ2-5; D is perhaps TRBD1 or TRBD2 (5 bases each). V was pared by 7 bases and J by 1 base, with 13 bases between. This CDR3 contains 14 residues. Germline V CDR1 and CDR2: SGHAT, FQDESV (reference sequence). The DNA for the CDR3 is TGTGCCAGCACCCCGTTGGGGGTCCAAGAGACCCAGTACTTC. Protein product: CASTPLGVQETQYF.

The chain is built from TRBV6-5 and TRBJ2-7; D gene uncertain. Between the trimmed V and J ends, which lost 6 bases and 0 bases, there was a span of 9 bases. The CDR3 totals 13 residues. Looked up from germline, CDR1 is MNHEY and CDR2 is SVGAGI. The CDR3 nucleotides read TGTGCCAGCAGGTTCGGCGCCTCCTACGAGCAGTACTTC. Translation: CASRFGASYEQYF.

The chain employs TRBV6-5 and TRBJ2-7, with TRBD2 matching over 7 bases. CDR3 length: 14 amino acids. Germline-derived CDR1 and CDR2 are MNHEY and SVGAGI. Germline trimming cut 8 bases from V and 3 bases from J; bases unmatched to any gene: 10. CDR3 DNA: TGTGCCAGCTCCGTCGGACTAGAGGTCTACGAGCAGTACTTC. It is translated as CASSVGLEVYEQYF.

The chain recombines TRBV3-1 (or the pseudogene TRBV3-2) with TRBJ2-1; the match to TRBD1 covers 9 bases. Germline lookup yields CDR1 LGHDT and CDR2 YNNKEL (reference sequence). V shed 0 bases, J shed 5 bases, and the junction held 5 bases outside the gene matches. This CDR3 contains 16 residues. CDR3 sequence (DNA): TGTGCCAGCAGCCAAGATTTGGGACAGGGACACAATGAGCAGTTCTTC. Translated, it gives CASSQDLGQGHNEQFF.

The chain employs TRBV2 and TRBJ2-3, with 7 bases that match TRBD1. This CDR3 comprises 14 residues. The germline V gene encodes CDR1 SNHLY and CDR2 FYNNEI. Unmatched junction bases numbered 4, after V lost 7 bases and J lost 0 bases. Here the CDR3 DNA reads TGTGCCAGCAATTGGGACAGTAGCACAGATACGCAGTATTTT. This codes for CASNWDSSTDTQYF.

The chain employs TRBV9 and TRBJ2-4; 7 positions match TRBD2. There are 17 residues in the CDR3. Germline-derived CDR1 and CDR2 are SGDLS and YYNGEE. V lost 3 bases to trimming and J lost 2 bases; unmatched junction nucleotides: 11. The CDR3 region is CASSAFRLAGPKNIQYF. The DNA for the CDR3 is TGTGCCAGCAGCGCGTTCAGACTAGCAGGACCCAAAAACATTCAGTACTTC. Using reference TRBV9 and TRBJ2-4 for the parts outside the CDR3, the full variable domain is DSGVTQTPKHLITATGQRVTLRCSPRSGDLSVYWYQQSLDQGLQFLIQYYNGEERAKGNILERFSAQQFPDLHSELNLSSLELGDSALYFCASSAFRLAGPKNIQYFGAGTRLSVL.

This sequence joins TRBV27 and TRBJ2-7; D remains ambiguous. Per germline, CDR1 MNHEY and CDR2 SMNVEV (reference sequence). There are 15 residues in the CDR3. V dropped 5 bases and J dropped 2 bases, with 16 bases sitting between them. The CDR3 is CASSQQRGRAYEQYF. CDR3 nucleotides: TGTGCCAGCAGTCAACAGAGAGGACGGGCCTACGAGCAGTACTTC.

CDR3 in amino acids: CASSFAPTPGQGGNEQFF. For the CDR3, the DNA is TGCGCCAGCAGCTTTGCACCCACCCCGGGACAGGGTGGGAATGAGCAGTTCTTC. The chain is built from TRBV5-1 and TRBJ2-1; 9 bases align to TRBD1. CDR3 length: 18 amino acids. V lost 2 bases, J lost 7 bases, and 16 bases stayed unmatched. Germline assignment: CDR1 SGHRS and CDR2 YFSETQ.

The V call is TRBV7-9, the J call TRBJ2-3; D is possibly TRBD2 (5 bases). V shed 7 bases and J shed 5 bases, with 22 bases lying between them. Per the germline V gene, CDR1 is SEHNR and CDR2 is FQNEAQ (reference sequence). The CDR3 length is 16 residues. This chain's CDR3 is CASTKRAAPARDTQYF. Written as DNA, the CDR3 is TGTGCCAGCACCAAGAGGGCGGCCCCTGCAAGAGATACGCAGTATTTT.

This chain uses TRBV7-2 with TRBJ2-1, with D unclear. CDR3 length equals 13 residues. Deletions cut 1 base from V and 6 bases from J, with 7 bases between. Looked up from germline, CDR1 is SGHTA and CDR2 is FQGNSA. In nucleotides, the CDR3 is TGTGCCAGCAGCTTAGAGCGAGGCAATGAGCAGTTCTTC. The encoded protein is CASSLERGNEQFF. The full variable domain, with the rest looked up from reference TRBV7-2 and TRBJ2-1, is GAGVSQSPSNKVTEKGKDVELRCDPISGHTALYWYRQSLGQGLEFLIYFQGNSAPDKSGLPSDRFSAERTGGSVSTLTIQRTQQEDSAVYLCASSLERGNEQFFGPGTRLTVL.

This chain connects TRBV11-3 to TRBJ2-3; D might be TRBD2 (6 bases). CDR1 and CDR2 from the germline V gene are SGHNT and YENEEA. The CDR3 totals 13 residues. V was pared by 5 bases and J by 8 bases, with 14 bases between. The CDR3: CASSRERSGTQYF. The DNA for the CDR3 is TGTGCCAGCAGCCGGGAGCGGTCAGGTACGCAGTATTTT.

V usage is TRBV18 and J usage is TRBJ1-4; unclear D gene. Germline V gene lookup returns CDR1 KGHSH and CDR2 LQKENI. The germline V and J ends were trimmed by 3 bases and 2 bases, with 10 bases remaining between them. The CDR3 covers 15 residues. CDR3 sequence: CASSPQPGTNEKLFF. The CDR3 coding sequence is TGTGCCAGCTCACCGCAACCTGGCACTAATGAAAAACTGTTTTTT. Full variable domain (remainder filled in from reference TRBV18 and TRBJ1-4): NAGVMQNPRHLVRRRGQEARLRCSPMKGHSHVYWYRQLPEEGLKFMVYLQKENIIDESGMPKERFSAEFPKEGPSILRIQQVVRGDSAAYFCASSPQPGTNEKLFFGSGTQLSVL.

This chain joins TRBV28 and TRBJ1-2, with TRBD1 matching 7 bases. The trim removed 2 bases at V and 2 bases at J, leaving 11 bases unmatched. The CDR3 has 17 residues. Germline values: CDR1 MDHEN, CDR2 SYDVKM. The CDR3 protein is CASSLNLGGQPNYGYTF. The CDR3 coding sequence is TGTGCCAGCAGTTTAAATTTAGGGGGACAGCCCAACTATGGCTACACCTTC.

This sequence joins TRBV30 and TRBJ2-3; TRBD2 matches at 8 bases. This CDR3 is 15 amino acids long. Looked up from germline, CDR1 is GTSNPN and CDR2 is SVGIG (reference sequence). The trim removed 0 bases at V and 1 base at J, leaving 3 bases unmatched. CDR3: CAWSVLLAGTDTQYF. The CDR3 nucleotides are TGTGCCTGGAGTGTCCTACTAGCGGGCACAGATACGCAGTATTTT.

This chain joins TRBV27 and TRBJ1-2; 7 nucleotides line up with TRBD1. The CDR3 sequence is 15 residues long. Germline lookup yields CDR1 MNHEY and CDR2 SMNVEV (reference sequence). V gave up 6 bases and J gave up 5 bases; unmatched junction bases: 12. CDR3 coding DNA: TGTGCCAGCAGCTACCGCACAGGGGAGGAGTATGGCTACACCTTC. Residues: CASSYRTGEEYGYTF.